Below are 17 T cell receptor beta chains sequenced from a single sample in a study of T cell repertoires in cytomegalovirus infection. TCRdb ran MiXCR on the reads and lists one entry per CDR3 protein. The sample yields roughly 920,000 distinct CDR3 sequences, around 30% seen once. Which antigens these TCRs recognize remains unknown. The sample consisted of cultured CD8+ T cells from PBMCs, taken from culture after CMV antigen stimulation. These receptor sequences come from a human donor in good health (CMV status not recorded). Some clones in this sample may be carry-over from other donors' samples.

This clonotype was seen repeatedly, ten times or more. This chain uses TRBV6-5 with TRBJ1-5; no definite D call. This CDR3 comprises 14 residues. The germline V and J ends were trimmed by 0 bases and 7 bases, with 10 bases remaining between them. Germline-derived CDR1 and CDR2 are MNHEY and SVGAGI. CDR3 sequence: CASSYSFLGQPQHF. The CDR3 DNA is TGTGCCAGCAGTTACTCCTTTTTAGGCCAGCCCCAGCATTTT.

V usage is TRBV20-1 and J usage is TRBJ2-3; 10 bases are a match to TRBD2. V trimming: 1 base; J trimming: 3 bases; junction bases outside the gene matches: 10. This CDR3 contains 17 residues. In germline, CDR1 is DFQATT, CDR2 SNEGSKA (reference sequence). The CDR3 sequence is CSARGTQRGGRTDTQYF. The CDR3, as DNA: TGCAGTGCTAGAGGGACCCAGCGGGGGGGCCGAACAGATACGCAGTATTTT.

This clonotype was counted between two and nine times. A clone one base away is much larger, so this may be a read error. The DNA of the CDR3 is TGTGTCAGCAGCCAACGGGACAGCAGCACAGATACGCAGTATTTT. Translation gives CVSSQRDSSTDTQYF. The chain joins TRBV7-2 to TRBJ2-3; TRBD1 aligns across 7 bases. The CDR3 length is 15 residues. CDR1 and CDR2 (germline): SGHTA, FQGNSA.

The V gene is TRBV5-6, the J gene TRBJ2-7, with D possibly matching TRBD1 (6 bases). Germline-derived CDR1 and CDR2 are SGHDT and YYEEEE. The CDR3 runs 12 residues. Trimming stripped 8 bases from V and 7 bases from J, with 16 bases between. The CDR3 nucleotides are TGTGCCAGAAGCATAGGGACAAGTGAGCAGTACGTC. It is translated as CARSIGTSEQYV.

This clonotype was counted once. The J gene is TRBJ2-7, the V gene TRBV6-1, with a possible D match to TRBD2 (5 bases). V lost 2 bases and J lost 4, with 9 bases in between. Germline CDR1 reads MNHNS; CDR2 reads SASEGT. This CDR3 has 13 residues. The CDR3 here is CASSEFTGYEQYF. The CDR3 DNA reads TGTGCCAGCAGTGAATTCACGGGGTACGAGCAGTACTTC.

The chain couples TRBV12-3 or TRBV12-4 to TRBJ2-2, with 7 bases that match TRBD1. Trimming at V came to 7 bases and at J to 0 bases, leaving 5 bases not matched to a gene. The CDR3 sequence is 15 residues long. The CDR3 DNA follows: TGTGCCAGCATTCAGGGGGAAGCGAACACCGGGGAGCTGTTTTTT. This encodes CASIQGEANTGELFF.

This chain joins TRBV29-1 and TRBJ2-2; TRBD1 is a possible D gene (6 bases). Germline V gene lookup returns CDR1 SQVTM and CDR2 ANQGSEA. This CDR3 is built from 18 residues. V lost 2 bases, J lost 0 bases, and 19 bases lay in between. CDR3 protein: CSVETGQASLSNTGELFF. CDR3 bases: TGCAGCGTTGAAACGGGACAAGCATCCTTATCGAACACCGGGGAGCTGTTTTTT.

The chain joins TRBV15 to TRBJ1-1, with TRBD1 matching over 8 bases. V shed 5 bases and J 1 base; nucleotides not matched to a gene: 0. Germline CDR1 and CDR2: LNHNV and YYDKDF (reference sequence). The CDR3 contains 13 residues. This chain's CDR3 is CATSGTGNTEAFF. In DNA form, the CDR3 reads TGTGCCACCAGCGGGACAGGGAACACTGAAGCTTTCTTT.

This chain connects TRBV7-2 to TRBJ2-3; TRBD2 aligns across 12 bases. The CDR3 sequence is 16 residues long. The germline CDR1 and CDR2 sequences are SGHTA and FQGNSA. V was pared by 4 bases and J by 2 bases, with 4 bases of the junction left unmatched. The CDR3 loop reads CASSSGLAGHTDTQYF. The CDR3 bases are TGTGCCAGCAGCTCGGGACTAGCGGGCCACACAGATACGCAGTATTTT.

This chain uses TRBV7-9 with TRBJ2-1; D perhaps matches TRBD2 (5 bases). The CDR3 consists of 15 residues. Germline V gives CDR1 SEHNR, CDR2 FQNEAQ (reference sequence). V was shortened by 1 base and J by 4 bases, with 11 bases between the two germline ends. CDR3 residues: CASSLVEVTYNEQFF. The DNA for the CDR3 is TGTGCCAGCAGCTTAGTGGAGGTGACATACAATGAGCAGTTCTTC.

The chain carries TRBV7-2 and TRBJ2-7; 7 bases are a match to TRBD2. Unmatched junction bases numbered 0, after V lost 5 bases and J lost 5 bases. CDR1 and CDR2 (germline): SGHTA, FQGNSA. This CDR3 has 11 residues. CDR3 sequence reads: CASSGGDEQYF. The DNA for the CDR3 is TGTGCCAGCAGCGGGGGGGACGAGCAGTACTTC.

The chain carries TRBV12-3 or TRBV12-4 and TRBJ2-3, with TRBD1 as a possible D gene (6 bases). The germline V and J ends were trimmed by 8 bases and 3 bases, with 21 bases remaining between them. The CDR3 runs to 16 residues. The CDR3 nucleotides read TGTGCCAGCCGACTCGTGGCAGGGGATCGGACAGATACGCAGTATTTT. This encodes CASRLVAGDRTDTQYF.

The V call is TRBV9, the J call TRBJ1-2; D is possibly TRBD1 (5 bases). Trimming left V 0 bases short and J 7 bases short, with 13 bases between. This CDR3 spans 14 amino acids. Germline lookup yields CDR1 SGDLS and CDR2 YYNGEE. The CDR3 nucleotides are TGTGCCAGCAGCGTAGGGGGGAGGCGGGGTGGCTACACCTTC. Residues: CASSVGGRRGGYTF. Filled out from reference TRBV9 and TRBJ1-2, the complete variable domain reads DSGVTQTPKHLITATGQRVTLRCSPRSGDLSVYWYQQSLDQGLQFLIQYYNGEERAKGNILERFSAQQFPDLHSELNLSSLELGDSALYFCASSVGGRRGGYTFGSGTRLTVV.

This clonotype was recorded a few times. The V gene is TRBV5-1, the J gene TRBJ1-1; tentative D call: TRBD1 (6 bases). The CDR3 sequence is 15 residues long. Trimming took off 0 bases at V and 2 bases at J, with 11 bases between the two ends. CDR1 SGHRS and CDR2 YFSETQ come from the germline V gene. The CDR3 DNA follows: TGCGCCAGCAGCTTGGCCCCGGACAGTAACACTGAAGCTTTCTTT. Protein sequence: CASSLAPDSNTEAFF.

The chain combines TRBV27 with TRBJ2-1; the D is unclear. The germline V gene encodes CDR1 MNHEY and CDR2 SMNVEV (reference sequence). There are 16 residues in the CDR3. V was trimmed by 5 bases and J by 2 bases, leaving 16 bases between them. This CDR3 is CASSPRPPAPYNEQFF. CDR3 sequence (DNA): TGTGCCAGCAGTCCCCGTCCTCCGGCGCCCTACAATGAGCAGTTCTTC.

The V call is TRBV29-1, the J call TRBJ2-2; 10 bases line up with TRBD1. V trimming: 7 bases; J trimming: 3 bases; junction bases outside the gene matches: 2. This CDR3 has 13 amino acids. CDR1 and CDR2 from the germline V gene are SQVTM and ANQGSEA. The CDR3 region has the DNA TGCAGCGCGGACAGGGGGGACACCGGGGAGCTGTTTTTT. Residues: CSADRGDTGELFF.

This clonotype was observed a handful of times. The chain combines TRBV12-3 or TRBV12-4 with TRBJ1-1; D is perhaps TRBD1 (5 bases). Trimming left V 1 base short and J 8 bases short, with 8 bases between. The CDR3 length is 12 residues. CDR3 nucleotide sequence: TGTGCCAGCAGTTTAGGGGGCTGGGAAGCTTTCTTT. This translates into CASSLGGWEAFF.